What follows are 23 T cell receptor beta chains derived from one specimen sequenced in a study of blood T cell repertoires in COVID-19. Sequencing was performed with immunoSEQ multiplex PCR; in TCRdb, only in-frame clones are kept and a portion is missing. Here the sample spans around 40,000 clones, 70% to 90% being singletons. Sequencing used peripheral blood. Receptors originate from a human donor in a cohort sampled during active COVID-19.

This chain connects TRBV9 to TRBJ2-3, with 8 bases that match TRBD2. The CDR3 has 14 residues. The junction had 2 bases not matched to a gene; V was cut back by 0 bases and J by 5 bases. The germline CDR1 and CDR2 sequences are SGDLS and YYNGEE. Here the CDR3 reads CASSVAGGEDTQYF. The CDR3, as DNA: TGTGCCAGCAGCGTAGCGGGAGGGGAAGATACGCAGTATTTT.

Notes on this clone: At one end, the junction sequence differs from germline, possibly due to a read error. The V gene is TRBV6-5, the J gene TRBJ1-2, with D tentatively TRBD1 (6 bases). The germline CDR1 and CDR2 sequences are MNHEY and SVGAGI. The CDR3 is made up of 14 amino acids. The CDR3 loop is CASRYSGTRGGYTF. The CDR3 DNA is TGTGCCAGCAGGTACTCCGGGACCAGGGGTGGCTACACCTTC.

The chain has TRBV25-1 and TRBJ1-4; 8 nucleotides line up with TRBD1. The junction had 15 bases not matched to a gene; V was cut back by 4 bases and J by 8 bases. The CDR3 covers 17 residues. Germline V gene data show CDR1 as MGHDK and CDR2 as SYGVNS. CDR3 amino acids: CASSATGTGLGDEKLFF. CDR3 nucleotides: TGTGCCAGCAGTGCCACAGGGACAGGCCTTGGGGACGAAAAACTGTTTTTT.

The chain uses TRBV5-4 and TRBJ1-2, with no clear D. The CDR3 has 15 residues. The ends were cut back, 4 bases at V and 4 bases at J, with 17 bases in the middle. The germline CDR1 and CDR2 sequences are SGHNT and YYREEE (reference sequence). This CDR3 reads CASSLATGGSYGYTF. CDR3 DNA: TGTGCCAGCAGCCTGGCTACGGGAGGCAGCTATGGCTACACCTTC.

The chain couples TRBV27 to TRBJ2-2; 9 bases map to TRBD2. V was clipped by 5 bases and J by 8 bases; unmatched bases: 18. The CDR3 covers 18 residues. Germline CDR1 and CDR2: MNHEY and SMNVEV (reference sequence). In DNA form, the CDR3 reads TGTGCCAGCAGTCCGACTAGCGGAAGTTCCCCTTTAGGTGGGGAGCTGTTTTTT. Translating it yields CASSPTSGSSPLGGELFF.

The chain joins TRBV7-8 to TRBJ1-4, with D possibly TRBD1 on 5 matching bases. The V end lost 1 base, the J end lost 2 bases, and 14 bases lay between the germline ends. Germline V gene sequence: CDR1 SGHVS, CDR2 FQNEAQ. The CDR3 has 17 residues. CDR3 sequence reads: CASSLVGRAVTNEKLFF. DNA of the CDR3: TGTGCCAGCAGCTTAGTTGGCAGGGCCGTGACTAATGAAAAACTGTTTTTT.

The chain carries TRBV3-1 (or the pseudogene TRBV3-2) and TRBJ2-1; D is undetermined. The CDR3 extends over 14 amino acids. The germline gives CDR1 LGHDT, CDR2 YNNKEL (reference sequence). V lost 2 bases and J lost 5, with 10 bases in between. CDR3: CASSQPPSNNEQFF. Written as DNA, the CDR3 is TGTGCCAGCAGCCAACCCCCCAGTAACAATGAGCAGTTCTTC.

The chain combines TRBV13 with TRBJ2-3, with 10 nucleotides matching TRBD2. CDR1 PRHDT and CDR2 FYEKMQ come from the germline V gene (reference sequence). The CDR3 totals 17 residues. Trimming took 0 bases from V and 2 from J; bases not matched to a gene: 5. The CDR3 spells CASSLGLAGVFTDTQYF. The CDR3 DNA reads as TGTGCCAGCAGCTTAGGCCTAGCGGGGGTTTTCACAGATACGCAGTATTTT.

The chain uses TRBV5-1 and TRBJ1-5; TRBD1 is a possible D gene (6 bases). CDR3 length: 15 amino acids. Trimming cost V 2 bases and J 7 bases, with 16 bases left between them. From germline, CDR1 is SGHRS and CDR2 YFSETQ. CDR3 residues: CASSFGTNQNQPQHF. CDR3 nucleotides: TGCGCCAGCAGCTTCGGGACAAATCAGAACCAGCCCCAGCATTTT.

The CDR3: CASSVTVPYEQYF. In DNA, the CDR3 is TGTGCCAGCAGCGTGACAGTTCCCTACGAGCAGTACTTC. The chain combines TRBV2 with TRBJ2-7; maybe TRBD1 (5 bases). Germline lookup yields CDR1 SNHLY and CDR2 FYNNEI. There are 13 residues in the CDR3. Trimming took 6 bases from V and 2 from J, leaving 11 bases between them.

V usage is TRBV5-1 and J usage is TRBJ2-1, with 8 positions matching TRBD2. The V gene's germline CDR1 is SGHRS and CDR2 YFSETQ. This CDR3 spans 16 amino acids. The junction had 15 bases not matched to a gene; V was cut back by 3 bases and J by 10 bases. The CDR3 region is CASSWTPGLEGGEQFF. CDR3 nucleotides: TGCGCCAGCAGCTGGACCCCGGGACTAGAGGGGGGGGAGCAGTTCTTC.

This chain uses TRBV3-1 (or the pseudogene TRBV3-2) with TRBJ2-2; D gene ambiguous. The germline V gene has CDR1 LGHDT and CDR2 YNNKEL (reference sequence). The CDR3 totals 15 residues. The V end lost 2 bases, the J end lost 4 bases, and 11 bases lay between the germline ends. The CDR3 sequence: CASSQLAPGTGELFF. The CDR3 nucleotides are TGTGCCAGCAGCCAATTAGCCCCGGGCACCGGGGAGCTGTTTTTT.

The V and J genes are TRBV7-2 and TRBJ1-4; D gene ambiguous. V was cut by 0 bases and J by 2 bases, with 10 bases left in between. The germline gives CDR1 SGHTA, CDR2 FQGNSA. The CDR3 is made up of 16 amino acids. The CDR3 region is CASSLAAGDTNEKLFF. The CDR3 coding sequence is TGTGCCAGCAGCTTAGCCGCGGGCGATACTAATGAAAAACTGTTTTTT.

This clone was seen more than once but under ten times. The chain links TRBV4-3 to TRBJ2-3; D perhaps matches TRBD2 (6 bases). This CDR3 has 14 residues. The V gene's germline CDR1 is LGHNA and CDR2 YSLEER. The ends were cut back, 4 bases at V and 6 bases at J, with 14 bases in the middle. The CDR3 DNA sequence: TGCGCCAGCAGCCGCGTCCCGGGAGTTGATACGCAGTATTTT. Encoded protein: CASSRVPGVDTQYF.

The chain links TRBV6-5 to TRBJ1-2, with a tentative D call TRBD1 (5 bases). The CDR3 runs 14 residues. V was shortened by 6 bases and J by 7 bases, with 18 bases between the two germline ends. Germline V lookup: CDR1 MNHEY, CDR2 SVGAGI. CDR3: CASSIGEALGGYTF. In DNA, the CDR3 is TGTGCCAGCAGCATAGGGGAGGCGCTAGGTGGCTACACCTTC.

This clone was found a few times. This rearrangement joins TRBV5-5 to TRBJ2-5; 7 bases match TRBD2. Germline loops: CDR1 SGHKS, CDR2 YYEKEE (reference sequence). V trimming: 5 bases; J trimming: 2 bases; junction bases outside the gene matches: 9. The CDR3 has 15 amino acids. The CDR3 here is CASRLFGGGQETQYF. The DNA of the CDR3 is TGTGCCAGCAGGCTCTTTGGCGGGGGTCAAGAGACCCAGTACTTC. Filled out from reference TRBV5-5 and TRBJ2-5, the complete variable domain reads DAGVTQSPTHLIKTRGQQVTLRCSPISGHKSVSWYQQVLGQGPQFIFQYYEKEERGRGNFPDRFSARQFPNYSSELNVNALLLGDSALYLCASRLFGGGQETQYFGPGTRLLVL.

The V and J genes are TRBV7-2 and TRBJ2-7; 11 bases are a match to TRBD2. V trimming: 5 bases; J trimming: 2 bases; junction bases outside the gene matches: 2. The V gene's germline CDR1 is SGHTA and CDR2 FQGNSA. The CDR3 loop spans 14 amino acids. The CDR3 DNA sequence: TGTGCCAGCAGCAAACTAGCGGGGGCCTACGAGCAGTACTTC. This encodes CASSKLAGAYEQYF.

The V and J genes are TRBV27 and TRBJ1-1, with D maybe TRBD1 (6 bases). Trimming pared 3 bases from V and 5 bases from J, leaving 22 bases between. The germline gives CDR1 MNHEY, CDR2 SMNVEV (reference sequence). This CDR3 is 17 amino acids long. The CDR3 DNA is TGTGCCAGCAGTTTCCCAAACCCAACGACAGGCAGGACTGAAGCTTTCTTT. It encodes CASSFPNPTTGRTEAFF.

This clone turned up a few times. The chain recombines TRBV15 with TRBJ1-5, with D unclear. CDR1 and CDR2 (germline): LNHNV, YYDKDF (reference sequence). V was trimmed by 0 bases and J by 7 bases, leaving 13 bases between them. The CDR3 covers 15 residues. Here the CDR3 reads CATSRDGSVAQPQHF. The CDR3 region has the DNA TGTGCCACCAGCAGAGATGGGTCCGTAGCACAGCCCCAGCATTTT.

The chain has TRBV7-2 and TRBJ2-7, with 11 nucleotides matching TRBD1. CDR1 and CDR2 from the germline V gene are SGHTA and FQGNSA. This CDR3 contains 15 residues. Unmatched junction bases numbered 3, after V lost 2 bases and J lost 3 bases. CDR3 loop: CASSLTGTGGYEQYF. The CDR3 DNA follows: TGTGCCAGCAGCTTAACCGGGACAGGGGGCTACGAGCAGTACTTC.

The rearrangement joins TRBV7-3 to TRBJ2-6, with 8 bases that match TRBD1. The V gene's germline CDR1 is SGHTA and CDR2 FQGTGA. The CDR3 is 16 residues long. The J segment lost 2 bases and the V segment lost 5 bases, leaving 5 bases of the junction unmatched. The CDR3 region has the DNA TGTGCCAGCAGCGTCTCAGGGGGCGCTGGGGCCAACGTCCTGACTTTC. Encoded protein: CASSVSGGAGANVLTF.

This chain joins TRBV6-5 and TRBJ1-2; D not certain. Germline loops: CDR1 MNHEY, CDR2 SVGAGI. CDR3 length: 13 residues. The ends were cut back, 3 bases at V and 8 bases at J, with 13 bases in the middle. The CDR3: CASSYSDGEGYTF. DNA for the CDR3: TGTGCCAGCAGTTATTCCGATGGAGAGGGCTACACCTTC.

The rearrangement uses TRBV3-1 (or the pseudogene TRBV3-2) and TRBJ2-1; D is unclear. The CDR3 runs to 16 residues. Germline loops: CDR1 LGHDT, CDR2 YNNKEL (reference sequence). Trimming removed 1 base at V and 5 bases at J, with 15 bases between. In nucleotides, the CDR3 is TGTGCCAGCAGCCAAGTAGAAGCGTGTGGAGACAATGAGCAGTTCTTC. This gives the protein CASSQVEACGDNEQFF.